The present T cell receptor beta chain was sequenced within a study of CD8 T cells in Susac syndrome. Study-level results: The study recognized that its TCR sequencing and HLA analysis covered a relatively small number of individuals.

CD8+ and CD4+ T cells circulating in blood were sequenced for TCR beta. Relapsing-remitting disease, either stable or active, was present in the treatment-naive patients who were the multiple sclerosis controls. Reverse transcription used about 0.45 to 1 ug RNA and random hexamers. MiXCR was run by TCRdb on the immunoSEQ multiplex PCR reads, yielding one entry per CDR3 protein. The repertoire holds approximately 120,000 distinct CDR3 sequences, 85% to 95% seen once, with roughly 0.29% in the top ten. In this sample, this clonotype turned up a few times. The antigen is not known. Sample: CD8+ T cells from PBMCs. The sequence was obtained from a human donor with multiple sclerosis.

The CDR3: CASSFDLGRLGDTQYF. CDR3 sequence (DNA): TGTGCCAGTAGCTTCGACCTCGGGAGGCTAGGAGATACGCAGTATTTT. This chain joins TRBV19 and TRBJ2-3; 7 bases line up with TRBD2. CDR1 LNHDA and CDR2 SQIVND come from the germline V gene (reference sequence). Germline trimming cut 6 bases from V and 5 bases from J; bases unmatched to any gene: 14. The length of the CDR3 is 16 residues.